This T cell receptor (beta chain) was sequenced during a study of patients and donors after allogeneic stem cell transplantation. Trimming cost V 6 bases and J 1 base, with 9 bases left between them. The CDR3 is made up of 13 amino acids. A single record per CDR3 protein comes from TCRdb applying MiXCR to the RT-PCR reads. The sample lists 900,000 to 1,000,000 distinct CDR3 sequences; roughly 18% were seen once. This clonotype came up many times. This chain links TRBV12-3 or TRBV12-4 with TRBJ1-1; D is unresolved. The sequence was obtained from a human donor who was either an allogeneic HSCT recipient or a stem cell or donor lymphocyte infusion donor (not recorded which). It is not recorded whose cells these are; they may come from a transplant donor. The sample taken for sequencing was blood, either unsorted or a sorted T cell fraction (not recorded which). The CDR3 DNA follows: TGTGCCAGCAGCCTTCGACAGAACACTGAAGCTTTCTTT. It yields the protein CASSLRQNTEAFF.